Below, 22 T cell receptor beta chains from the same sample are listed, as sequenced in a study of blood T cells in healthy people across ages. It was with a sample-barcoded 5' primer and a J-beta primer mix that a second PCR of about 6 to 12 cycles was run. Each CDR3 protein is one row after TCRdb ran MiXCR on the 5' RACE reads. Here the sample spans roughly 1,000,000 distinct CDR3 sequences, 20% to 25% being singletons. This sample also belongs to another study, concerning T cells of mothers and their children.

What was sequenced was blood. These TCRs come from a girl between 2 and 10 years old in good health.

The V gene is TRBV20-1, the J gene TRBJ2-5, with D hard to call. Looked up from germline, CDR1 is DFQATT and CDR2 is SNEGSKA (reference sequence). The ends were cut back, 4 bases at V and 5 bases at J, with 8 bases in the middle. The CDR3 covers 11 residues. For the CDR3, the DNA is TGCAGTGCTATGGTTGGGGAGACCCAGTACTTC. Encoded protein: CSAMVGETQYF.

The chain combines TRBV7-2 with TRBJ1-2; D may be TRBD1 (6 bases). Trimming pared 8 bases from V and 4 bases from J, leaving 17 bases between. CDR1 and CDR2 (germline): SGHTA, FQGNSA. The CDR3 has 14 amino acids. The CDR3, as DNA: TGTGCCAGCCCGCTCCCAGGGGACGGCTATGGCTACACCTTC. This gives the protein CASPLPGDGYGYTF.

This clonotype was seen a few times. The rearrangement uses TRBV28 and TRBJ2-5, with TRBD2 identical over 7 bases. CDR1 is MDHEN, CDR2 SYDVKM, per germline. The ends lost 9 bases at V and 5 bases at J; junction bases unmatched: 18. The CDR3 has 16 residues. The CDR3 loop is CASLPPPPGGGETQYF. CDR3 DNA: TGTGCCAGTTTACCCCCACCGCCGGGGGGAGGCGAGACCCAGTACTTC.

The J gene is TRBJ2-5, the V gene TRBV5-6; a possible D gene is TRBD1 (5 bases). TRBJ2-7 explains the end of the DNA better; the J call may be wrong. Germline V gene lookup returns CDR1 SGHDT and CDR2 YYEEEE. This CDR3 comprises 15 residues. CDR3 sequence reads: CASSLISTVPYEQYF. In DNA form, the CDR3 reads TGTGCCAGCAGCTTGATCTCGACAGTGCCCTACGAGCAGTACTTC.

The chain joins TRBV3-1 to TRBJ2-5; TRBD2 aligns across 10 bases. The CDR3 is made up of 17 amino acids. V gave up 0 bases and J gave up 3 bases; unmatched junction bases: 7. CDR1 and CDR2 from the germline V gene are LGHDT and YNNKEL (reference sequence). Here the CDR3 reads CASSQERGLAGEETQYF. The CDR3 nucleotides are TGTGCCAGCAGCCAAGAGCGTGGGCTAGCGGGAGAAGAGACCCAGTACTTC.

This clonotype was seen a handful of times. The chain has TRBV7-9 and TRBJ2-7; no clear D. The germline V gene has CDR1 SEHNR and CDR2 FQNEAQ (reference sequence). This CDR3 comprises 14 residues. V was clipped by 5 bases and J by 5 bases, with 16 bases between them. The CDR3 protein is CASSPRMDPDEQYF. Written as DNA, the CDR3 is TGTGCCAGCAGCCCCCGAATGGATCCCGACGAGCAGTACTTC.

The chain employs TRBV20-1 and TRBJ2-6; no clear D gene. Trimming pared 4 bases from V and 1 base from J, leaving 5 bases between. Germline V gene lookup returns CDR1 DFQATT and CDR2 SNEGSKA (reference sequence). The CDR3 covers 13 residues. CDR3 nucleotides: TGCAGTGCTAAAACATCTGGGGCCAACGTCCTGACTTTC. Encoded protein: CSAKTSGANVLTF.

This clonotype was observed a few times. This sequence may be a read error, since a much larger clone differs from it by one base. The conserved final phenylalanine or tryptophan is absent from the CDR3, which likely points to a read error. The V gene is TRBV7-3, the J gene TRBJ2-3, with D perhaps matching TRBD2 (6 bases). This CDR3 has 14 amino acids. The V and J ends lost 5 bases and 4 bases respectively, with 13 bases between them. From germline, CDR1 is SGHTA and CDR2 FQGTGA. The CDR3 sequence is CASSERSGADTQYL. In DNA, the CDR3 is TGTGCCAGCAGCGAAAGATCGGGAGCAGATACGCAGTATCTT.

This chain connects TRBV7-3 to TRBJ2-2, with 7 bases aligning to TRBD1. The CDR3 sequence is 18 residues long. Germline trimming cut 1 base from V and 0 bases from J; bases unmatched to any gene: 8. CDR1 is SGHTA, CDR2 FQGTGA, per germline. The CDR3 DNA reads as TGTGCCAGCAGCTTAATAGGGGGCCTAAGACCGAACACCGGGGAGCTGTTTTTT. Amino acids: CASSLIGGLRPNTGELFF. Filled out from reference TRBV7-3 and TRBJ2-2, the complete variable domain reads GAGVSQTPSNKVTEKGKYVELRCDPISGHTALYWYRQSLGQGPEFLIYFQGTGAADDSGLPNDRFFAVRPEGSVSTLKIQRTERGDSAVYLCASSLIGGLRPNTGELFFGEGSRLTVL.

This rearrangement joins TRBV28 to TRBJ2-7; weak D call: TRBD1 (5 bases). This CDR3 region has 15 residues. The germline V gene encodes CDR1 MDHEN and CDR2 SYDVKM. Trimming took off 7 bases at V and 5 bases at J, with 21 bases between the two ends. The CDR3 region is CASNPSPREVHEQYF. The CDR3 DNA reads as TGTGCCAGCAACCCTTCCCCCAGGGAAGTCCACGAGCAGTACTTC.

The rearrangement uses TRBV5-1 and TRBJ2-3, with no clear D. With 0 bases removed from V and 0 bases from J, the gap between germline ends came to 8 bases. CDR3 length: 15 amino acids. Germline V gene lookup returns CDR1 SGHRS and CDR2 YFSETQ. The CDR3 bases are TGCGCCAGCAGCTTGGAGAATCCTAGCACAGATACGCAGTATTTT. Translation: CASSLENPSTDTQYF. The entire variable domain, with the rest obtained from reference TRBV5-1 and TRBJ2-3, is as follows: KAGVTQTPRYLIKTRGQQVTLSCSPISGHRSVSWYQQTPGQGLQFLFEYFSETQRNKGNFPGRFSGRQFSNSRSEMNVSTLELGDSALYLCASSLENPSTDTQYFGPGTRLTVL.

The chain has TRBV20-1 and TRBJ2-3; 12 bases align to TRBD2. Germline V gene lookup returns CDR1 DFQATT and CDR2 SNEGSKA (reference sequence). The CDR3 totals 18 residues. J gave up 0 bases and V 1 base, and 8 bases lay outside the gene matches. Written as DNA, the CDR3 is TGCAGTGCTAGAGGACTAGCGGGAGACGTCAGAAGCACAGATACGCAGTATTTT. Protein sequence: CSARGLAGDVRSTDTQYF.

The chain joins TRBV19 to TRBJ1-6; a weak D match, TRBD1 (6 bases). Deletions cut 11 bases from V and 9 bases from J, with 20 bases between. CDR1 and CDR2 from the germline V gene are LNHDA and SQIVND (reference sequence). The CDR3 is made up of 14 amino acids. CDR3 bases: TGTGCCGGCCGGATCAGGGGAAAGGGTTCACCCCTCCACTTT. Its translation is CAGRIRGKGSPLHF.

The chain has TRBV5-6 and TRBJ2-7, with D tentatively TRBD1 (6 bases). Trimming left V 0 bases short and J 5 bases short, with 18 bases between. CDR1 SGHDT and CDR2 YYEEEE come from the germline V gene. This CDR3 has 16 residues. This CDR3 is CASSLVGAMILNEQYF. The CDR3 coding sequence is TGTGCCAGCAGCTTGGTGGGGGCGATGATTCTCAACGAGCAGTACTTC.

This clonotype was seen more than once but under ten times. CDR3 nucleotide sequence: TGTGCCAGCAGATCTACGGGACAGTATAATTCACCCCTCCACTTT. Protein product: CASRSTGQYNSPLHF. This rearrangement joins TRBV3-1 to TRBJ1-6, with 7 nucleotides matching TRBD1. In germline, CDR1 is LGHDT, CDR2 YNNKEL (reference sequence). V lost 6 bases to trimming and J lost 4 bases; unmatched junction nucleotides: 6. The CDR3 is made up of 15 amino acids.

Only a few counts were recorded for this clonotype. The CDR3 coding sequence is TGTGCCAGCAGGCGGGGACAGCCAAACTATGGCTACACCTTC. This translates into CASRRGQPNYGYTF. V gene TRBV28 combines with J gene TRBJ1-2, with 7 bases that match TRBD1. CDR3 length: 14 amino acids. The germline CDR1 and CDR2 sequences are MDHEN and SYDVKM. V shed 6 bases and J 2 bases; nucleotides not matched to a gene: 6.

The chain uses TRBV4-3 and TRBJ2-1; a possible D gene is TRBD2 (5 bases). In germline, CDR1 is LGHNA, CDR2 YSLEER. The CDR3 extends over 16 amino acids. V dropped 1 base and J dropped 2 bases, with 12 bases sitting between them. As DNA, the CDR3 is TGCGCCAGCAGCCAAGCAAGCGGAGAAGCCTACAATGAGCAGTTCTTC. This encodes CASSQASGEAYNEQFF.

This clonotype was observed a handful of times. The chain is built from TRBV6-6 and TRBJ1-1; D call uncertain. V shed 6 bases and J shed 6 bases, with 17 bases lying between them. The CDR3 totals 14 residues. Looked up from germline, CDR1 is MNHNY and CDR2 is SVGAGI (reference sequence). Here the CDR3 DNA reads TGTGCCAGCAGACCCGGGCCTTGGCGGGCTGAAGCTTTCTTT. As protein: CASRPGPWRAEAFF.

About this clonotype: An end of the junction does not agree with germline; a read error may underlie this. This chain uses TRBV29-1 with TRBJ2-7; D is unresolved. This CDR3 has 13 amino acids. Germline V lookup: CDR1 SQVTM, CDR2 ANQGSEA. The CDR3 DNA follows: TGCAGCGTTGTAGTCTTACCGACCTACGGGCAGTACTTC. It codes for CSVVVLPTYGQYF.

The DNA of the CDR3 is TGCAGTGCTAGAGATGGGACTACTGCCCTTCTCTACAATGAGCAGTTCTTC. Amino acids: CSARDGTTALLYNEQFF. The V and J genes are TRBV20-1 and TRBJ2-1, with 7 bases that match TRBD2. Per germline, CDR1 DFQATT and CDR2 SNEGSKA (reference sequence). V lost 0 bases and J lost 3; bases outside the gene matches: 11. The CDR3 contains 17 residues.

The chain recombines TRBV5-1 with TRBJ2-5; 9 bases fit TRBD1. CDR1 and CDR2 (germline): SGHRS, YFSETQ. Trimming took 5 bases from V and 2 from J; bases not matched to a gene: 4. The CDR3 loop spans 14 amino acids. CDR3 DNA sequence: TGCGCCAGCAGTAAACAGGGGGCACAAGAGACCCAGTACTTC. It is translated as CASSKQGAQETQYF.

V is TRBV5-4 and J is TRBJ2-5; TRBD2 aligns across 13 bases. The J call may be in error: the DNA end matches TRBJ2-7 better. CDR3 length: 16 residues. Germline CDR1 and CDR2: SGHNT and YYREEE (reference sequence). The CDR3 here is CASSFGTSGGVYEQYF. CDR3 bases: TGTGCCAGCAGCTTCGGTACTAGCGGGGGGGTATACGAGCAGTACTTC.